This T cell receptor beta chain was sequenced during a study of identical twins. Study-wide points: Twin-shared out-of-frame alpha sequences were enriched for low generation probability. Beta out-of-frame sequences showed weaker excess twin sharing.

This clonotype was seen a handful of times. Its matching antigen is unknown. Addition of a universal primer site occurred through template switching, and cDNA carried unique molecular identifiers. TCRdb ran MiXCR on the 5' RACE reads and lists one entry per CDR3 protein. The sample has roughly 1.6 million distinct CDR3 sequences; less than 40% are singletons. V lost 4 bases to trimming and J lost 6 bases; unmatched junction nucleotides: 7. The CDR3 totals 15 residues. Germline-derived CDR1 and CDR2 are SGHRS and YFSETQ. The chain recombines TRBV5-1 with TRBJ2-1; 10 bases are a match to TRBD2. Sample: cord blood. The source is a newborn girl in good health. The CDR3 is CASSPSSGGRNEQFF. For the CDR3, the DNA is TGCGCCAGCAGCCCCTCTAGCGGGGGCCGCAATGAGCAGTTCTTC.